The 5 T cell receptor beta chains presented below share a single source sample, sequenced in a study of control samples from healthy donors and cancer patients (dated by TCRdb to 2020 to 2022). Library generation was performed with the immunoSEQ multiplex PCR assay. The clones in this table, taken by TCRdb from immuneACCESS, are in-frame only. Not every clone is retained; where verified, under half of the shortfall comes from an unresolved V gene, and the cause of the rest is unknown. In this sample the table shows 90,000 to 150,000 clones, 91% of which occur a single time. About 7.2% of the sample goes to the ten largest clones. Sequences were obtained from blood. These receptors originate from a woman under 30 in good health.

This clone was counted only a few times. The chain carries TRBV11-3 and TRBJ2-5; TRBD2 matches 8 bases. The CDR3 consists of 15 residues. Germline CDR1 and CDR2: SGHNT and YENEEA. Trimming at V came to 1 base and at J to 2 bases, leaving 3 bases not matched to a gene. The CDR3 reads CASSLGVAGQETQYF. The CDR3 DNA follows: TGTGCCAGCAGCTTAGGGGTAGCGGGGCAAGAGACCCAGTACTTC.

The gene calls are TRBV7-2 and TRBJ1-4, with a weak D call TRBD1 (6 bases). The V end lost 5 bases, the J end lost 0 bases, and 22 bases lay between the germline ends. The germline V gene has CDR1 SGHTA and CDR2 FQGNSA. CDR3 length equals 19 residues. The CDR3 protein is CASSLQPPDSYTTNEKLFF. The CDR3 DNA sequence: TGTGCCAGCAGCCTCCAACCTCCGGACAGCTATACAACTAATGAAAAACTGTTTTTT. The variable domain in full, with the rest retrieved from reference TRBV7-2 and TRBJ1-4, is GAGVSQSPSNKVTEKGKDVELRCDPISGHTALYWYRQSLGQGLEFLIYFQGNSAPDKSGLPSDRFSAERTGGSVSTLTIQRTQQEDSAVYLCASSLQPPDSYTTNEKLFFGSGTQLSVL.

The chain recombines TRBV19 with TRBJ2-1; no clear D gene. Trimming shortened V by 2 bases and J by 6 bases, and 8 bases separated the two germline ends. This CDR3 spans 13 amino acids. Germline CDR1 is LNHDA and CDR2 is SQIVND (reference sequence). The CDR3 region is CASSILDFNEQFF. In DNA, the CDR3 is TGTGCCAGTAGTATACTAGATTTCAATGAGCAGTTCTTC.

This chain connects TRBV6-5 to TRBJ2-5, with 8 bases that match TRBD2. CDR3 length: 14 amino acids. V lost 7 bases and J lost 5; bases outside the gene matches: 9. Germline loops: CDR1 MNHEY, CDR2 SVGAGI. The CDR3 reads CASMTGRANETQYF. The CDR3 DNA sequence: TGTGCCAGCATGACCGGGAGGGCCAACGAGACCCAGTACTTC.

The V call is TRBV5-1, the J call TRBJ2-7, with 7 bases matching TRBD2. The V segment lost 0 bases and the J segment 7 bases; nucleotides outside the gene matches: 7. This CDR3 region has 14 residues. CDR1 and CDR2 from the germline V gene are SGHRS and YFSETQ. CDR3 residues: CASSLGGGPKEQYF. Written as DNA, the CDR3 is TGCGCCAGCAGCTTGGGGGGAGGGCCTAAGGAGCAGTACTTC.